This T cell receptor beta chain originates from a study of neurological immune-mediated disorders (dated by TCRdb to the late 2010s). A note on the overall study: The study compared peripheral blood TCR-beta repertoires of HTLV-I-associated myelopathy (HAM/TSP) patients, multiple sclerosis patients and healthy controls using UMI-based sequencing. Of the approximately 66 subjects in the cohort, some 14 were HAM/TSP patients, around 34 were multiple sclerosis patients, and approximately 20 were healthy controls. Alongside PBMC samples, the set of some 98 TCR-beta libraries contained longitudinal samples, technical triplicates, and paired CD4+ and CD8+ T-cell subsets that had been sorted.

Taken from cysteine to phenylalanine, the CDR3 has 15 residues. Only the CDR3 region is kept as DNA, spanning 45 bases read in frame from base 1. The germline V gene encodes CDR1 MNHEY and CDR2 SMNVEV (reference sequence). V and J lose 1 base and 5 bases, and a span of 14 bases separates them. Results and caveats for the whole study, not just this receptor: The highest TCR clonal expansion was observed in HAM/TSP patients, whereas the lowest was observed in MS patients, even when compared with healthy controls. No identical CDR3 amino acid sequences were shared among expanded clones across subjects, suggesting private TCR-beta repertoires in all groups.

cDNA synthesis used template-switch 5'RACE with a primer carrying a 10-nucleotide random unique molecular identifier tagging each TCR transcript. Each sequencing run produced over 160 million TCR-beta sequences covering 15-18 subjects. Total RNA was extracted with the RNeasy kit. TCR-beta VDJ regions were amplified with primers for the TCR constant region and the 5'RACE anchor, using the KAPA Real-time Library Amplification kit. Sample indexes and Illumina adaptors were added in a first PCR, after which library yield was increased in a second PCR. After Ampure bead purification, the TCR product of roughly 650 bp was size-selected on a 2% E-gel SizeSelection system. Before pooling, library quality was assessed on a Bioanalyzer, concentration was determined with Qubit, and library quantification was performed with the Kapa Library Quantification kit. An Illumina HiSeq 2500 sequenced the libraries paired-end 2 x 150 bp. To increase sequence diversity, roughly 24-32% phiX was spiked into each library pool. As for the authors' bioinformatics: The UMI-based MiGEC pipeline processed quality-filtered reads and removed over 80% of raw TCR sequences during error correction. VDJ genes were aligned to IMGT germline references, and clonotypes were defined by unique CDR3 amino acid sequence plus V-J genes. Clonal expansion, Shannon diversity and CDR3 relatedness were evaluated with VDJtools (CalcPairwiseDistances, ClusterSamples), while phylogenetic trees were built in CLCbio workbench. Clones with at least 8 unique UMIs were defined as expanded, with this threshold being based on coefficient-of-variation modelling across technical triplicates. TCRdb itself trimmed the public reads at Q25 with fastp, ran MiXCR and retained productive beta chains. Each record represents a unique CDR3 protein, reported with the most common genes and DNA among its rows. V and J calls and clone size were set by TCRdb, not the authors. This sample lists about 59,000 distinct CDR3 sequences; 12% were detected once. The ten biggest clones cover roughly 10% of the sample.

This clonotype was detected many times. This receptor's antigen is unknown. Base-call qualities are not available, and no considerably larger clone is one nucleotide away. Unsorted PBMC libraries were generated from 2 million PBMCs stored in RNAlater at -80 °C until RNA extraction. PBMCs were separated from peripheral blood using Ficoll-Hypaque density gradient centrifugation and then cryopreserved in liquid nitrogen. Recombination connected TRBV27 to TRBJ1-1; tentative D gene TRBD1, with 6 bases matching. The clonotype was recovered from a woman aged 55-69 years with HTLV-1-associated myelopathy (HAM/TSP). Material: PBMCs. In nucleotides, the sequence is TGTGCCAGCAGTTTATTGAGGGGGGGGGGTACTGAAGCTTTCTTT. It encodes CASSLLRGGGTEAFF.